The sequence of this T cell receptor beta chain was determined in a study of OX40 agonist ivuxolimab in advanced cancers. Study overall: Patients received ivuxolimab, an intravenous treatment, every 2 weeks at 0.01 to 10 mg/kg.

The study's findings and limits: With doses of 0.1 to 3.0 mg/kg, CD4+ and CD8+ blood T cells had undergone clonal expansion by week 6. Among T cells, CD8+ cells averaged more expanded clones than CD4+ cells. Low clonal expansion, among the lowest seen, marked partial responders at 0.1-3.0 mg/kg.

The data were produced by immunoSEQ multiplex PCR, yet TCRdb's version contains in-frame clones alone and is incomplete. The data show 70,000 to 95,000 clones, approximately 91% seen once. Turning to this clone: The antigen remains unidentified.

Trimming shortened V by 6 bases and J by 4 bases, and 15 bases separated the two germline ends. The CDR3 totals 14 residues. Germline V gene data show CDR1 as SGHTA and CDR2 as FQGNSA. The chain uses TRBV7-2 and TRBJ1-1; maybe TRBD1 (5 bases). The material was CD4+ or CD8+ T cells sorted from blood, obtained in a trial of the OX40 agonist ivuxolimab. This receptor was taken from an adult with an advanced solid tumor such as melanoma, head and neck, liver or kidney cancer. DNA of the CDR3: TGTGCCAGCAGTTCTAGCCCAGGGACCACTGAAGCTTTCTTT. Its translation is CASSSSPGTTEAFF.